These 32 T cell receptor beta chains were all obtained from the same sample, sequenced in a study of CD8 T cells in ankylosing spondylitis. A single record per CDR3 protein comes from TCRdb applying MiXCR to the 5' RACE reads. This sample yields about 260,000 distinct CDR3 sequences, of which 15% to 25% are seen a single time; roughly 8.3% belongs to the top ten. The sequenced sample was blood, either unsorted or a sorted T cell fraction (not recorded which). These receptors all stem from a male donor with ankylosing spondylitis or in good health (not recorded which).

This rearrangement joins TRBV5-1 to TRBJ2-5, with unresolved D. V was clipped by 3 bases and J by 4 bases, with 10 bases between them. The germline V gene has CDR1 SGHRS and CDR2 YFSETQ. This CDR3 contains 13 residues. The chain's CDR3 is CASSYGRTETQYF. The CDR3 region has the DNA TGCGCCAGCAGCTACGGACGGACAGAGACCCAGTACTTC.

This rearrangement joins TRBV12-3 or TRBV12-4 to TRBJ2-2; 8 bases agree with TRBD2. The J segment lost 5 bases and the V segment lost 4 bases, leaving 6 bases of the junction unmatched. The CDR3 is 15 amino acids. The CDR3 protein is CASSSGLVGTGELFF. DNA of the CDR3: TGTGCCAGCAGTTCGGGACTAGTGGGTACCGGGGAGCTGTTTTTT.

The table lists this clonotype with a few counts. The rearrangement uses TRBV5-1 and TRBJ2-1; perhaps D is TRBD1 or TRBD2 (8 bases each). V was shortened by 4 bases and J by 6 bases, with 14 bases between the two germline ends. The CDR3 runs to 14 residues. Germline loops: CDR1 SGHRS, CDR2 YFSETQ. CDR3 sequence (DNA): TGCGCCAGCAGCCCGGGAGGGACAGGCAATGAGCAGTTCTTC. Translated: CASSPGGTGNEQFF.

The table lists this clonotype with many counts. The rearrangement links TRBV24-1 to TRBJ2-2; unclear D gene. V shed 4 bases and J shed 2 bases, with 16 bases lying between them. The CDR3 is 17 amino acids. Germline-derived CDR1 and CDR2 are KGHDR and SFDVKD. The CDR3 sequence is CATSEARTSPNTGELFF. The CDR3, as DNA: TGTGCCACCAGTGAAGCCCGGACCTCCCCTAACACCGGGGAGCTGTTTTTT.

The CDR3 sequence: CATLVVGANTGELFF. Written as DNA, the CDR3 is TGTGCCACCCTGGTAGTCGGGGCGAACACCGGGGAGCTGTTTTTT. The gene calls are TRBV2 and TRBJ2-2; perhaps TRBD2 as D (5 bases). CDR3 length equals 15 residues. V was cut by 10 bases and J by 0 bases, with 15 bases left in between. From germline, CDR1 is SNHLY and CDR2 FYNNEI.

This rearrangement joins TRBV29-1 to TRBJ2-5; the D gene is possibly TRBD2 (5 bases). Trimming cost V 1 base and J 4 bases, with 13 bases left between them. The CDR3 length is 14 residues. Per germline, CDR1 SQVTM and CDR2 ANQGSEA. The CDR3 loop is CSVEGGGRGETQYF. The CDR3 region has the DNA TGCAGCGTTGAAGGAGGTGGACGGGGAGAGACCCAGTACTTC.

The rearrangement joins TRBV12-3 or TRBV12-4 to TRBJ2-1; tentatively, D is TRBD1 (6 bases). The CDR3 has 16 residues. V gave up 6 bases and J gave up 3 bases, with 18 bases separating them. The CDR3 here is CASSPGPGVDYNEQFF. CDR3 nucleotides: TGTGCCAGCAGCCCCGGTCCAGGGGTGGACTACAATGAGCAGTTCTTC.

This clonotype was observed many times. This chain links TRBV7-3 with TRBJ2-3, with a tentative D call TRBD2 (5 bases). Between the trimmed V and J ends, which lost 4 bases and 3 bases, there was a span of 17 bases. The CDR3 loop spans 16 amino acids. In germline, CDR1 is SGHTA, CDR2 FQGTGA. This CDR3 reads CASSSHPSSYTDTQYF. In DNA, the CDR3 is TGTGCCAGCAGCTCGCATCCTAGCAGTTATACAGATACGCAGTATTTT.

This clonotype came up a few times. The CDR3 loop is CASSLLGGRAELFF. The CDR3 DNA is TGTGCCAGCAGTTTATTGGGGGGTAGGGCAGAACTGTTTTTT. This chain links TRBV28 with TRBJ1-4; a possible D gene is TRBD1 (5 bases). V was cut by 1 base and J by 12 bases, with 15 bases left in between. Germline loops: CDR1 MDHEN, CDR2 SYDVKM. The CDR3 length is 14 residues.

This chain uses TRBV28 with TRBJ2-5, with D possibly being TRBD1 or TRBD2 (7 bases each). V was pared by 4 bases and J by 4 bases, with 19 bases between. The CDR3 is 16 residues long. The germline V gene encodes CDR1 MDHEN and CDR2 SYDVKM. CDR3 sequence reads: CASSWMGGGGGETQYF. CDR3 nucleotides: TGTGCCAGCAGTTGGATGGGAGGGGGCGGCGGAGAGACCCAGTACTTC.

Only a few counts were recorded for this clonotype. V and J are TRBV28 and TRBJ1-5, with D hard to call. The CDR3 runs 17 residues. V was shortened by 2 bases and J by 1 base, with 15 bases between the two germline ends. The germline CDR1 and CDR2 sequences are MDHEN and SYDVKM. CDR3 amino acids: CASSLGKVGWSNQPQHF. The CDR3 bases are TGTGCCAGCAGTTTAGGGAAGGTAGGTTGGAGCAATCAGCCCCAGCATTTT.

This chain joins TRBV10-3 and TRBJ2-4, with D perhaps matching TRBD1 or TRBD2 (5 bases each). V dropped 2 bases and J dropped 2 bases, with 13 bases sitting between them. The CDR3 has 16 amino acids. Looked up from germline, CDR1 is ENHRY and CDR2 is SYGVKD. CDR3 protein: CAISEGDPGTKNIQYF. Written as DNA, the CDR3 is TGTGCCATCAGTGAGGGGGACCCCGGGACCAAAAACATTCAGTACTTC.

The rearrangement joins TRBV5-1 to TRBJ1-4; D is ambiguous. Per germline, CDR1 SGHRS and CDR2 YFSETQ. The CDR3 contains 14 residues. V lost 2 bases to trimming and J lost 0 bases, with 5 bases between them. CDR3 in DNA: TGCGCCAGCAGCTTCGGGTCAACTAATGAAAAACTGTTTTTT. Amino acid sequence: CASSFGSTNEKLFF.

There are a few counts of this clonotype. CDR3 region: CASRAGLAGANEQFF. DNA of the CDR3: TGCGCCAGCAGAGCTGGACTAGCGGGGGCCAATGAGCAGTTCTTC. The genes are TRBV5-1 and TRBJ2-1; TRBD2 agrees at 13 bases. The CDR3 consists of 15 residues. Germline V CDR1 and CDR2: SGHRS, YFSETQ. J lost 6 bases, V lost 5 bases, and 5 bases had no gene match. Full variable domain (outside the CDR3, taken from reference TRBV5-1 and TRBJ2-1): KAGVTQTPRYLIKTRGQQVTLSCSPISGHRSVSWYQQTPGQGLQFLFEYFSETQRNKGNFPGRFSGRQFSNSRSEMNVSTLELGDSALYLCASRAGLAGANEQFFGPGTRLTVL.

This clonotype came up many times. DNA of the CDR3: TGTGCCAGCAGCTTAGGGGTTCGGGGCCCAGCTGGGGTAAATGAGCAGTTCTTC. It is translated as CASSLGVRGPAGVNEQFF. The chain links TRBV11-2 to TRBJ2-1; D is possibly TRBD1 or TRBD2 (5 bases each). From germline, CDR1 is SGHAT and CDR2 FQNNGV. This CDR3 contains 18 residues. The V end lost 1 base, the J end lost 7 bases, and 23 bases lay between the germline ends. The variable domain in full, completed from reference TRBV11-2 and TRBJ2-1, reads EAGVAQSPRYKIIEKRQSVAFWCNPISGHATLYWYQQILGQGPKLLIQFQNNGVVDDSQLPKDRFSAERLKGVDSTLKIQPAKLEDSAVYLCASSLGVRGPAGVNEQFFGPGTRLTVL.

This clonotype has at least ten counts. V gene TRBV12-3 or TRBV12-4 combines with J gene TRBJ1-6, with a tentative D call TRBD1 (5 bases). This CDR3 contains 14 residues. V lost 7 bases and J 7 bases, leaving 14 bases between the germline ends. CDR3 DNA: TGTGCCAGCACTACGGGACGGATCAATTCACCCCTCCACTTT. This sequence encodes CASTTGRINSPLHF.

The chain combines TRBV9 with TRBJ2-1; D gene unclear. Trimming stripped 0 bases from V and 9 bases from J, with 7 bases between. The CDR3 consists of 12 residues. CDR1 and CDR2 (germline): SGDLS, YYNGEE. DNA of the CDR3: TGTGCCAGCAGCGTAGACCAGATTGAGCAGTTCTTC. It translates to CASSVDQIEQFF.

This clonotype has more than one count but fewer than ten. The rearrangement joins TRBV5-5 to TRBJ1-1; no reliable D call. The germline V and J ends were trimmed by 4 bases and 8 bases, with 12 bases remaining between them. There are 12 residues in the CDR3. Germline CDR1 is SGHKS and CDR2 is YYEKEE (reference sequence). The CDR3 region is CASSESLLEAFF. The CDR3 DNA sequence: TGTGCCAGCAGCGAGAGCCTCCTAGAAGCTTTCTTT.

The chain is built from TRBV5-1 and TRBJ2-3, with 8 bases lining up with TRBD1. Germline V CDR1 and CDR2: SGHRS, YFSETQ. Trimming took 3 bases from V and 2 from J; bases not matched to a gene: 8. This CDR3 spans 16 amino acids. The CDR3 protein is CASSYAGGPITDTQYF. CDR3 sequence (DNA): TGCGCCAGCAGCTACGCAGGGGGCCCAATCACAGATACGCAGTATTTT.

This clonotype was counted many times. The rearrangement uses TRBV6-1 and TRBJ2-7; D gene ambiguous. From germline, CDR1 is MNHNS and CDR2 SASEGT. V was cut by 5 bases and J by 7 bases, with 15 bases left in between. CDR3 length: 13 amino acids. This CDR3 is CASSTTGAGEQYV. CDR3 DNA: TGTGCCAGCAGTACGACCGGAGCTGGGGAGCAGTACGTC.

The sample holds a few counts of this clonotype. The chain links TRBV5-1 to TRBJ2-1; 8 bases line up with TRBD2. The CDR3 is 15 amino acids. The V and J ends lost 7 bases and 0 bases, in that order; junction bases with no gene match: 6. CDR1 and CDR2 (germline): SGHRS, YFSETQ. The CDR3 loop is CASGTSGSSYNEQFF. In DNA, the CDR3 is TGCGCCAGCGGAACAAGCGGGAGCTCCTACAATGAGCAGTTCTTC.

Only a few counts were recorded for this clonotype. The chain links TRBV7-3 to TRBJ2-5; 8 nucleotides line up with TRBD1. CDR3 size: 16 residues. Per germline, CDR1 SGHTA and CDR2 FQGTGA. V lost 0 bases to trimming and J lost 5 bases; unmatched junction nucleotides: 8. The CDR3: CASSLTGQGALETQYF. The CDR3, as DNA: TGTGCCAGCAGCTTAACAGGCCAGGGGGCTCTGGAGACCCAGTACTTC.

The rearrangement uses TRBV2 and TRBJ1-5, with a tentative D call TRBD1 (5 bases). Between the trimmed V and J ends, which lost 5 bases and 5 bases, there was a span of 10 bases. Germline V CDR1 and CDR2: SNHLY, FYNNEI. CDR3 length equals 13 residues. The CDR3 sequence is CASSPGRDQPQHF. CDR3 bases: TGTGCCAGCAGTCCAGGGAGGGATCAGCCCCAGCATTTT.

This CDR3 is CSAREGRTNTEAFF. CDR3 in DNA: TGCAGTGCTAGAGAGGGTCGGACGAACACTGAAGCTTTCTTT. The V gene is TRBV20-1, the J gene TRBJ1-1; D is unclear. This CDR3 is built from 14 residues. V gave up 0 bases and J gave up 1 base, with 9 bases separating them. Germline values: CDR1 DFQATT, CDR2 SNEGSKA (reference sequence).

The chain links TRBV20-1 to TRBJ2-4; the D gene is possibly TRBD1 (7 bases). V dropped 5 bases and J dropped 2 bases, with 10 bases sitting between them. The CDR3 sequence is 13 residues long. The germline CDR1 and CDR2 sequences are DFQATT and SNEGSKA (reference sequence). The CDR3 loop reads CSAAGQTKNIQYF. CDR3 nucleotides: TGCAGTGCTGCGGGACAGACCAAAAACATTCAGTACTTC.

This clonotype was observed at least ten times. V usage is TRBV6-4 and J usage is TRBJ2-2, with D unclear. Trimming removed 2 bases at V and 6 bases at J, with 7 bases between. Looked up from germline, CDR1 is MRHNA and CDR2 is SNTAGT. CDR3 length equals 13 residues. The DNA for the CDR3 is TGTGCCAGCAGTGACAGTGAATCCGGGGAGCTGTTTTTT. Amino acid sequence: CASSDSESGELFF.

This chain connects TRBV6-1 to TRBJ1-1; D uncertain. Trimming removed 6 bases from V and 0 bases from J, with 8 bases in between. CDR3 size: 13 residues. Germline values: CDR1 MNHNS, CDR2 SASEGT. CDR3: CASSGPMNTEAFF. The CDR3 nucleotides read TGTGCCAGCAGCGGACCGATGAACACTGAAGCTTTCTTT.

This clonotype has just a few counts. The rearrangement joins TRBV7-7 to TRBJ2-1, with D possibly being TRBD2 (5 bases). CDR1 is SSHAT, CDR2 FNYEAQ, per germline (reference sequence). The CDR3 has 13 amino acids. Trimming cost V 6 bases and J 9 bases, with 15 bases left between them. CDR3 residues: CASSLSTMFEQFF. As DNA, the CDR3 is TGTGCCAGCAGTCTCTCGACTATGTTTGAGCAGTTCTTC.

This clonotype was recorded a few times. The CDR3 loop reads CASSSGQGVAFF. CDR3 bases: TGTGCCAGCAGCTCAGGACAGGGGGTAGCTTTCTTT. The chain is built from TRBV7-2 and TRBJ1-1; TRBD1 matches 10 bases. The germline V gene encodes CDR1 SGHTA and CDR2 FQGNSA. The CDR3 length is 12 residues. The ends lost 4 bases at V and 10 bases at J; junction bases unmatched: 3.

The CDR3 is CASSLGRHQETQYF. The CDR3 region has the DNA TGTGCCAGCAGTTTAGGTCGTCACCAAGAGACCCAGTACTTC. The chain links TRBV12-3 or TRBV12-4 to TRBJ2-5; no definite D call. V shed 1 base and J shed 0 bases, with 6 bases lying between them. This CDR3 has 14 residues.

The rearrangement uses TRBV6-1 and TRBJ2-7; no definite D call. Germline V gene lookup returns CDR1 MNHNS and CDR2 SASEGT. V lost 8 bases, J lost 1 base, and 6 bases lay in between. The CDR3 loop spans 11 amino acids. In DNA form, the CDR3 reads TGTGCCAGCCTGAGTTCCTACGAGCAGTACGTC. Translated: CASLSSYEQYV.

The chain links TRBV12-3 or TRBV12-4 to TRBJ2-5; 8 nucleotides match TRBD2. This CDR3 has 15 amino acids. V lost 8 bases and J lost 2; bases outside the gene matches: 10. DNA of the CDR3: TGTGCCAGCGCGCCCGGGGGGGGAAGTCAAGAGACCCAGTACTTC. As protein: CASAPGGGSQETQYF.